This T cell receptor beta chain derives from a study of post-analysis software for immune sequencing data. Study-level background: Relapsing-remitting, secondary progressive and progressive-relapsing multiple sclerosis were all included among the disease courses. General observations from the study: Higher frequency in patients than in controls was seen for roughly 5 TRBV segments, with TRBV5-6, TRBV5-1 and TRBV20-1 among them.

As regards this clonotype: Its antigen is not known.

cDNA libraries for TCR beta contained unique molecular identifiers. T cells numbering about 1 to 10 million gave rise to roughly 550,000 cDNA molecules. MiXCR, applied by TCRdb to the PCR reads, yields one record per CDR3 protein. Of 740,000 or so distinct CDR3 sequences listed, roughly 58% are singletons. Germline assignment: CDR1 SQVTM and CDR2 ANQGSEA. V lost 8 bases and J 2 bases, leaving 18 bases between the germline ends. The CDR3 extends over 14 amino acids. This chain connects TRBV29-1 to TRBJ2-5; maybe TRBD2 (6 bases). Sequenced: blood. This receptor was taken from a girl between 10 and 17 years old with multiple sclerosis. The CDR3 DNA reads as TGCAGCTCCCCGGGGGTGGGGTTTCAAGAGACCCAGTACTTC. It codes for CSSPGVGFQETQYF.